This T cell receptor beta chain stems from a study of cytomegalovirus exposure and HLA in healthy donors. Findings and caveats of the study: TCR beta sequences reportedly predicted most subjects' HLA-A and HLA-B alleles accurately.

As concerns this clone: Antigen: not known.

V was pared by 2 bases and J by 2 bases, with 13 bases between. This CDR3 has 16 amino acids. Germline V gene data show CDR1 as SGHTA and CDR2 as FQGNSA. Primers for the PCR totalled 60 Vbeta and 13 Jbeta. TCRdb keeps only in-frame clones here, not all; method: immunoSEQ multiplex PCR. The data contain 150,000 to 200,000 clones, around 82% of them singletons. The clonotype comes from a woman in her 30s in good health and CMV-seropositive. The chain joins TRBV7-2 to TRBJ2-1, with TRBD1 as a possible D gene (5 bases). Sequencing was done on a sample of PBMCs. This CDR3 is CASSLSAGPTYNEQFF. The CDR3 DNA reads TGTGCCAGCAGCTTAAGTGCAGGGCCTACCTACAATGAGCAGTTCTTC.